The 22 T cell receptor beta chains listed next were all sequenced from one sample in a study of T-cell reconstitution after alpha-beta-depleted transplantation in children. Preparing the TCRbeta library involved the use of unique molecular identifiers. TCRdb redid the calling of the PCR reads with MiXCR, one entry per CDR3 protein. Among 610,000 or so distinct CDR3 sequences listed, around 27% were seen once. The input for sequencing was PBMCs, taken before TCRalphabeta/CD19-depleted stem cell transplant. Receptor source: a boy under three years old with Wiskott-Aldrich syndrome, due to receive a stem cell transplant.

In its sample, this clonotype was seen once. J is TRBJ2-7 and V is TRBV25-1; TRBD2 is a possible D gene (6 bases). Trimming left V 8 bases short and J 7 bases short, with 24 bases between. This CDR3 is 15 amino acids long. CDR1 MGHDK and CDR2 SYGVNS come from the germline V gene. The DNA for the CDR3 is TGTGCCAGCCATTCGAACCGGGACTCACTTCGGGAGCAGTACTTC. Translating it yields CASHSNRDSLREQYF.

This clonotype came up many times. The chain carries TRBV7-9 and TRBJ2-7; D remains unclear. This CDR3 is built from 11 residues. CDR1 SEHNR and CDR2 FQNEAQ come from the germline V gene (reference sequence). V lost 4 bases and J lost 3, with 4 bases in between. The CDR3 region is CASSSFYEQYF. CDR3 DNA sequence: TGTGCCAGCAGCTCGTTCTACGAGCAGTACTTC.

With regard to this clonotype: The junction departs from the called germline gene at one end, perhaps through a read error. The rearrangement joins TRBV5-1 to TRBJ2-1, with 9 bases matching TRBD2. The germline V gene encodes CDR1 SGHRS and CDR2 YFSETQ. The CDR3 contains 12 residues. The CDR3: CASSFEGGRAVF. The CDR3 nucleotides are TGCGCCAGCAGCTTTGAGGGCGGGAGGGCGGTCTTC.

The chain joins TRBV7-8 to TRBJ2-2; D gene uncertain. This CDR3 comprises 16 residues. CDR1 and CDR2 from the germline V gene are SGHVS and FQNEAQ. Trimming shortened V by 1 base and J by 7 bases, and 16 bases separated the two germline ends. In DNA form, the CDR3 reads TGTGCCAGCAGCTTAGAGAAGGAACCACTGGGCGGGGAGCTGTTTTTT. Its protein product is CASSLEKEPLGGELFF.

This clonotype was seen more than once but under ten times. CDR3 coding DNA: TGCAGTGCTTCCCGGACTAGCGGTCGACGCGAGCAGTACTTC. Translating it yields CSASRTSGRREQYF. The chain links TRBV20-1 to TRBJ2-7, with 10 bases that match TRBD2. Unmatched junction bases numbered 10, after V lost 5 bases and J lost 6 bases. The CDR3 consists of 14 residues. Germline loops: CDR1 DFQATT, CDR2 SNEGSKA (reference sequence).

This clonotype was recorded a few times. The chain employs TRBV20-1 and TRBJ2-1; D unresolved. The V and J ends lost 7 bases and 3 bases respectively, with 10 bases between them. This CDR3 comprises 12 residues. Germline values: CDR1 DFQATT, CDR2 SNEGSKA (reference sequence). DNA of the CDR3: TGCAGTGGTGGGGTTAACTACAATGAGCAGTTCTTC. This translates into CSGGVNYNEQFF.

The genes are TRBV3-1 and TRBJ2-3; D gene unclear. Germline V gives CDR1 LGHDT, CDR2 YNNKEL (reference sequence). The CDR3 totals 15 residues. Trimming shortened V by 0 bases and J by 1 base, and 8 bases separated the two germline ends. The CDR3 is CASSQEGSRTDTQYF. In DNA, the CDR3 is TGTGCCAGCAGCCAAGAAGGGTCTCGCACAGATACGCAGTATTTT.

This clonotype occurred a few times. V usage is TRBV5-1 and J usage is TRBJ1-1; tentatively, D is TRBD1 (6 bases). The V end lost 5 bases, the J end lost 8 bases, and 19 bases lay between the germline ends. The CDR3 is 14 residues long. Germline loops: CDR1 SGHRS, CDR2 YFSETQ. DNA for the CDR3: TGCGCCAGCAGAAGGATGGGGGCAGGGGAAGAAGCTTTCTTT. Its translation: CASRRMGAGEEAFF.

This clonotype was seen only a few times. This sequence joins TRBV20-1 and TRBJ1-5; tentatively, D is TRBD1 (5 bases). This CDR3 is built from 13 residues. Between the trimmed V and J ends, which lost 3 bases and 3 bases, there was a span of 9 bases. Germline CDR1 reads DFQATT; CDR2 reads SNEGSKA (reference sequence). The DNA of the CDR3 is TGCAGTGCTAGGGGCAGGGACAATCAGCCCCAGCATTTT. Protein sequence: CSARGRDNQPQHF.

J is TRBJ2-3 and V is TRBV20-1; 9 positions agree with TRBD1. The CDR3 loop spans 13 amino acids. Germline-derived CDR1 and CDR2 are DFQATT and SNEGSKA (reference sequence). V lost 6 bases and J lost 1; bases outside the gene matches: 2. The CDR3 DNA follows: TGCAGTGCGCGGACAGGGGGCACAGATACGCAGTATTTT. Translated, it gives CSARTGGTDTQYF.

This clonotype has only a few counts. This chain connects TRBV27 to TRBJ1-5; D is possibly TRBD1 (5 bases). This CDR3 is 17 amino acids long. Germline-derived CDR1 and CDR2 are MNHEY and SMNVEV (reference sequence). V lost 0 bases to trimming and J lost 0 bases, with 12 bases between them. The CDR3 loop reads CASSLSMGGTSNQPQHF. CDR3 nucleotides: TGTGCCAGCAGTTTATCGATGGGGGGTACTAGCAATCAGCCCCAGCATTTT.

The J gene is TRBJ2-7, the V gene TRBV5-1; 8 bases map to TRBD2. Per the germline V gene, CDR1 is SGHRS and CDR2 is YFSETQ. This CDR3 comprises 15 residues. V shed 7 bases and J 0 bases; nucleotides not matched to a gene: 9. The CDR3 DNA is TGCGCCAGCCGGGAGGGGACGGGGAGCTCCTACGAGCAGTACTTC. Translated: CASREGTGSSYEQYF.

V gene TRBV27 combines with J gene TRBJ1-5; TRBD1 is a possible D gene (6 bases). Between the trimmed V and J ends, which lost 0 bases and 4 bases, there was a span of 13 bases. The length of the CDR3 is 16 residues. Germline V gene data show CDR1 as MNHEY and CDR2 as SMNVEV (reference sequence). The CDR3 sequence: CASSLSGRDNNQPQHF. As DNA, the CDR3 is TGTGCCAGCAGTTTATCTGGGAGGGACAATAATCAGCCCCAGCATTTT.

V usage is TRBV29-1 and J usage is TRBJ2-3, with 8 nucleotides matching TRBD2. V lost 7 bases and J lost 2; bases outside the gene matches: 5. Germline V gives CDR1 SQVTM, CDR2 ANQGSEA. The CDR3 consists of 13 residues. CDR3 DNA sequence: TGCAGCGGGGGCGGGGGGAACACAGATACGCAGTATTTT. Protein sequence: CSGGGGNTDTQYF.

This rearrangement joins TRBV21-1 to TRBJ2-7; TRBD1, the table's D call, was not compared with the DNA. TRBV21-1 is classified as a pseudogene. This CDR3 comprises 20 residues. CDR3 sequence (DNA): TGTGCCAGCTGGACTCCTGGAACGACATTGGGACAGGGATCGCGCCACGAGCAGTACTTC. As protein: CASWTPGTTLGQGSRHEQYF.

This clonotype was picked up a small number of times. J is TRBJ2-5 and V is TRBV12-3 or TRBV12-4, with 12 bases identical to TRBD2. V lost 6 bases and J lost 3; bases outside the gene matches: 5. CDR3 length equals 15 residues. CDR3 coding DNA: TGTGCCAGCAGCAGACTAGCGGGAGCCAAAGAGACCCAGTACTTC. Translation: CASSRLAGAKETQYF.

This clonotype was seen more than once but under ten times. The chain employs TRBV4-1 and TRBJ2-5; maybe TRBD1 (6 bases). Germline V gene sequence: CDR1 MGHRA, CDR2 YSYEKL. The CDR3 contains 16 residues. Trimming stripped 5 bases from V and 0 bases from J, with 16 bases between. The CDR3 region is CASSRRQVQYQETQYF. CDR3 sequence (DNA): TGCGCCAGCAGCAGACGACAGGTTCAGTACCAAGAGACCCAGTACTTC.

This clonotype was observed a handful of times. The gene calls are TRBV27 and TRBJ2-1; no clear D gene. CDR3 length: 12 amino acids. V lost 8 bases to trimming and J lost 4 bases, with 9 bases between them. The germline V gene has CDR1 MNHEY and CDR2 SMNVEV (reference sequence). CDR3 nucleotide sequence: TGTGCCAGCGGCCCTGTATACAATGAGCAGTTCTTC. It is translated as CASGPVYNEQFF.

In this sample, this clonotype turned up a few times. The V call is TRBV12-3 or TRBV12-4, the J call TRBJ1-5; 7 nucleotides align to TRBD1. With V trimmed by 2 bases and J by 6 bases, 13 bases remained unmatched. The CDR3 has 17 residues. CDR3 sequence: CASSLCKRQGVCQPQHF. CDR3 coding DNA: TGTGCCAGCAGTTTATGTAAGAGACAGGGTGTCTGTCAGCCCCAGCATTTT.

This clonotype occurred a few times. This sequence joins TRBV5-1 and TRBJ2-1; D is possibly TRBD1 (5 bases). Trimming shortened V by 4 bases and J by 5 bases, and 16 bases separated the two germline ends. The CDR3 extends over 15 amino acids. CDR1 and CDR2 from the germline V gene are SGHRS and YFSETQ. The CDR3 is CASSTDIPEDNEQFF. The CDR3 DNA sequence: TGCGCCAGCAGCACGGACATCCCAGAAGACAATGAGCAGTTCTTC.

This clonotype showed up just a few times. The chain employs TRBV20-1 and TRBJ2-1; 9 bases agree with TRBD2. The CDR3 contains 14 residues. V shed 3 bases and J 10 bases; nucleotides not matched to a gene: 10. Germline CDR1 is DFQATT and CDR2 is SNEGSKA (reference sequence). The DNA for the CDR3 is TGCAGTGCTAGTAGCTCTAGCGGGGTCCGGGAGCAGTTCTTC. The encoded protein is CSASSSSGVREQFF.

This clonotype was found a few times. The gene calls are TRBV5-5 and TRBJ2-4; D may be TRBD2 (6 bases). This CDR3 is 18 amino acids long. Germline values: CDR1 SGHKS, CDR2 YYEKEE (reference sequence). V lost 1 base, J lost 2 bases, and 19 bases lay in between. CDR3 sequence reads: CASSLRDGSMWTKNIQYF. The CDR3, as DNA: TGTGCCAGCAGCTTGCGGGACGGGAGTATGTGGACCAAAAACATTCAGTACTTC.